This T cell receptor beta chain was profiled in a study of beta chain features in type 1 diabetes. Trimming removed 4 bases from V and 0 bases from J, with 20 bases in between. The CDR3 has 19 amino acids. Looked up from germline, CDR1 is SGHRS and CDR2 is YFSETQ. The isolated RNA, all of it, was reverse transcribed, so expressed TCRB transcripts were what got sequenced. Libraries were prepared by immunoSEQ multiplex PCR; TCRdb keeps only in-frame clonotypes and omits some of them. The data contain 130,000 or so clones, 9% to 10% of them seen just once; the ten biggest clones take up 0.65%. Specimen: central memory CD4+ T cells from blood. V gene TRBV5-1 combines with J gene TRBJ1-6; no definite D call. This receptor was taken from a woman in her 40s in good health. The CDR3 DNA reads TGCGCCAGCAGCGGAGGGCCAGGTCTGAGCAGCTCCTATAATTCACCCCTCCACTTT. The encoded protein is CASSGGPGLSSSYNSPLHF.